This T cell receptor beta chain was sequenced in a study of graft-versus-host responses after intestinal transplantation. A word on this clone: Antigen specificity is unknown.

There are 14 residues in the CDR3. V lost 1 base and J lost 7, with 8 bases in between. The germline gives CDR1 SEHNR, CDR2 FQNEAQ (reference sequence). Findings and caveats of the study: When patients had graft-donor T cell macrochimerism, their allografts held high graft-versus-host to host-versus-graft clonal ratios. Circulating GvH clones peaking coincided with falling HvG clones soon after transplant. Present in recipient marrow, GvH clones included some that appeared first in ileum or blood.

The repertoire was sequenced with immunoSEQ multiplex PCR; TCRdb's copy has only in-frame clones and lacks some. The data contain 25,000 to 35,000 clones, 85% to 95% of them seen just once; the ten biggest clones take up roughly 0.72%. This material consisted of PBMCs, taken approximately ten weeks after intestinal transplant. V gene TRBV7-9 combines with J gene TRBJ1-6, with D possibly being TRBD1 (5 bases). This TCR was sampled from a human patient who received an intestinal transplant, so some T cells may come from the graft donor. The CDR3 DNA follows: TGTGCCAGCAGCTTAGTCCAGGGCAATTCACCCCTCCACTTT. Its translation: CASSLVQGNSPLHF.